Following are 31 T cell receptor beta chains from one sample sequenced in a study of Tregs in tolerant kidney transplant recipients (dated by TCRdb to the late 2010s). Libraries were made using the immunoSEQ multiplex PCR assay. TCRdb holds this immuneACCESS table with in-frame rearrangements only. Some clones are missing; in checked studies, unresolved V genes explain under half, and the rest has no known cause. The sample includes roughly 250,000 clones, with 65% to 85% observed a single time. The ten top clones hold approximately 0.69% of the sample. Sequenced input: CD4+ T cells from blood. These receptors were obtained from a human donor in good health.

The genes are TRBV5-1 and TRBJ2-2; 8 bases are shared with TRBD2. The germline gives CDR1 SGHRS, CDR2 YFSETQ. This CDR3 comprises 16 residues. The V gene end was trimmed by 5 bases and the J gene end by 5 bases; junction bases not matched to a gene: 11. Here the CDR3 DNA reads TGCGCCAGCAGAGCGGGAGTTTTGGCGACAACCGGGGAGCTGTTTTTT. It yields the protein CASRAGVLATTGELFF.

This chain joins TRBV5-4 and TRBJ1-2, with TRBD1 identical over 8 bases. Trimming at V came to 4 bases and at J to 1 base, leaving 3 bases not matched to a gene. The CDR3 is made up of 14 amino acids. Germline CDR1 SGHNT, CDR2 YYREEE (reference sequence). CDR3 residues: CASSPTGDNYGYTF. CDR3 DNA sequence: TGTGCCAGCAGCCCGACAGGGGATAACTATGGCTACACCTTC.

The chain combines TRBV11-2 with TRBJ2-3, with D perhaps assigned TRBD1 or TRBD2 (9 bases each). V gave up 5 bases and J gave up 1 base, with 22 bases separating them. The germline gives CDR1 SGHAT, CDR2 FQNNGV. This CDR3 has 18 amino acids. CDR3 bases: TGTGCCAGCAGCGTGGGACAGGGTAGCGGGGGAGGCACAGATACGCAGTATTTT. Protein: CASSVGQGSGGGTDTQYF.

The V gene is TRBV5-1, the J gene TRBJ2-2, with TRBD2 identical over 9 bases. The CDR3 has 17 amino acids. With V trimmed by 3 bases and J by 1 base, 7 bases remained unmatched. CDR1 and CDR2 from the germline V gene are SGHRS and YFSETQ. This CDR3 reads CASSSARAGGNTGELFF. DNA for the CDR3: TGCGCCAGCAGCTCCGCCCGAGCGGGAGGGAACACCGGGGAGCTGTTTTTT.

This chain links TRBV27 with TRBJ2-7; possibly TRBD2 for D (5 bases). Between the trimmed V and J ends, which lost 2 bases and 2 bases, there was a span of 7 bases. This CDR3 comprises 13 residues. The V gene's germline CDR1 is MNHEY and CDR2 SMNVEV (reference sequence). CDR3 in amino acids: CASSLGRAYEQYF. In nucleotides, the CDR3 is TGTGCCAGCAGTTTAGGGCGGGCCTACGAGCAGTACTTC.

V gene TRBV7-8 combines with J gene TRBJ2-3, with 8 positions matching TRBD2. Germline values: CDR1 SGHVS, CDR2 FQNEAQ. With 2 bases clipped from V and 4 bases from J, the junction kept 14 bases outside the gene matches. The CDR3 is 18 amino acids. CDR3 protein: CASSLRPGGPRGADTQYF. CDR3 nucleotides: TGTGCCAGCAGCTTAAGACCGGGGGGGCCCAGGGGCGCAGATACGCAGTATTTT.

This chain uses TRBV10-2 with TRBJ2-3; D unclear. The CDR3 extends over 13 amino acids. Trimming cost V 0 bases and J 7 bases, with 8 bases left between them. CDR1 and CDR2 (germline): WSHSY, SAAADI. CDR3 loop: CASSESSWNTQYF. CDR3 DNA sequence: TGCGCCAGCAGTGAGTCTAGTTGGAATACGCAGTATTTT.

Points on this clone: The same CDR3 also results from other DNA sequences found in this sample. The chain combines TRBV29-1 with TRBJ1-1; possibly TRBD1 for D (5 bases). Trimming left V 5 bases short and J 3 bases short, with 10 bases between. This CDR3 contains 12 residues. Germline-derived CDR1 and CDR2 are SQVTM and ANQGSEA. This chain's CDR3 is CSVQGEDTEAFF. DNA of the CDR3: TGCAGCGTTCAGGGTGAGGACACTGAAGCTTTCTTT.

This clone was recorded once. The chain links TRBV30 to TRBJ2-7; 11 bases are a match to TRBD2. CDR1 is GTSNPN, CDR2 SVGIG, per germline (reference sequence). The CDR3 is 17 amino acids. J was trimmed by 7 bases and V by 4 bases; bases with no gene match: 18. CDR3 nucleotides: TGTGCCTGGAACCCTTCACCCCGCCTAGCGGGAGGACGGGAGCAGTACTTC. Its translation: CAWNPSPRLAGGREQYF.

This chain uses TRBV5-1 with TRBJ1-1, with a possible D match to TRBD1 (5 bases). Trimming shortened V by 3 bases and J by 5 bases, and 14 bases separated the two germline ends. Germline loops: CDR1 SGHRS, CDR2 YFSETQ. The CDR3 loop spans 14 amino acids. CDR3 coding DNA: TGCGCCAGCAGCTGGGGGGAGCGGGGAACTGAAGCTTTCTTT. Translating it yields CASSWGERGTEAFF.

The chain is built from TRBV29-1 and TRBJ1-1; 11 bases are a match to TRBD1. The V segment lost 4 bases and the J segment 4 bases; nucleotides outside the gene matches: 2. Germline V gene lookup returns CDR1 SQVTM and CDR2 ANQGSEA. The CDR3 has 13 amino acids. In nucleotides, the CDR3 is TGCAGCGTTGGAGGGACAGGGGGCACTGAAGCTTTCTTT. This gives the protein CSVGGTGGTEAFF.

This clone was picked up a small number of times. The DNA for the CDR3 is TGTGCCAGCAGCCCCTGGGGGGGCGACCAGCCCCAGCATTTT. This encodes CASSPWGGDQPQHF. The rearrangement links TRBV6-1 to TRBJ1-5; perhaps TRBD1 as D (6 bases). With 6 bases removed from V and 7 bases from J, the gap between germline ends came to 16 bases. Germline V gives CDR1 MNHNS, CDR2 SASEGT. The length of the CDR3 is 14 residues.

CDR3 protein: CASSSTSGRAYEQYF. DNA of the CDR3: TGTGCCAGCAGCTCCACTAGCGGGAGGGCATACGAGCAGTACTTC. The rearrangement links TRBV11-2 to TRBJ2-7, with TRBD2 identical over 13 bases. V dropped 4 bases and J dropped 4; count of bases not matched to a gene: 4. The length of the CDR3 is 15 residues. Germline V lookup: CDR1 SGHAT, CDR2 FQNNGV.

CDR3: CASSPKRTTNYGYTF. Written as DNA, the CDR3 is TGTGCCAGCAGTCCGAAGAGGACAACTAACTATGGCTACACCTTC. The rearrangement links TRBV6-6 to TRBJ1-2; the D gene is possibly TRBD1 (5 bases). Germline CDR1 is MNHNY and CDR2 is SVGAGI (reference sequence). The V gene lost 5 bases and the J gene lost 0 bases, with 13 bases spanning the gap. The CDR3 sequence is 15 residues long.

This rearrangement joins TRBV7-3 to TRBJ1-5; the D gene is possibly TRBD1 (6 bases). CDR1 is SGHTA and CDR2 is FQGTGA in the germline V gene. V was trimmed by 5 bases and J by 3 bases, leaving 20 bases between them. The CDR3 loop spans 17 amino acids. This CDR3 is CASSPRAVGGPNQPQHF. The CDR3 DNA reads as TGTGCCAGCAGCCCTCGTGCGGTCGGGGGGCCCAATCAGCCCCAGCATTTT.

V and J are TRBV5-1 and TRBJ1-1; D is ambiguous. CDR1 and CDR2 from the germline V gene are SGHRS and YFSETQ. V lost 4 bases and J lost 3, with 13 bases in between. The CDR3 loop spans 14 amino acids. In DNA, the CDR3 is TGCGCCAGCAGCACGGGCCATGCGGACACTGAAGCTTTCTTT. Encoded protein: CASSTGHADTEAFF.

Remarks on this clone: One end of the junction varies from germline; a read error may be responsible. V gene TRBV2 combines with J gene TRBJ2-3; TRBD1 aligns across 10 bases. CDR3 size: 14 residues. Germline CDR1 is SNHLY and CDR2 is FYNNEI. The CDR3 protein is CACSRDRGADTQYF. CDR3 coding DNA: TGTGCCTGCAGTAGGGACAGGGGTGCAGATACGCAGTATTTT.

The V and J genes are TRBV5-8 and TRBJ1-5; tentative D call: TRBD1 (5 bases). The CDR3 runs to 15 residues. Germline V gene sequence: CDR1 SGHTS, CDR2 YDEGEE. The V end lost 4 bases, the J end lost 0 bases, and 11 bases lay between the germline ends. CDR3 sequence: CASSIRGNSNQPQHF. CDR3 in DNA: TGTGCCAGCAGCATTAGGGGTAATAGCAATCAGCCCCAGCATTTT.

This chain uses TRBV11-3 with TRBJ2-4; TRBD1 or TRBD2 may be the D gene (5 bases each). The CDR3 loop spans 15 amino acids. Per the germline V gene, CDR1 is SGHNT and CDR2 is YENEEA. Between the trimmed V and J ends, which lost 5 bases and 3 bases, there was a span of 14 bases. DNA for the CDR3: TGTGCCAGCAGCCCCTCGGGGCTCCACAAAAACATTCAGTACTTC. The encoded protein is CASSPSGLHKNIQYF.

This sequence joins TRBV4-2 and TRBJ2-4; the D is unclear. CDR1 is LGHNA and CDR2 is YNFKEQ in the germline V gene. V was clipped by 1 base and J by 0 bases, with 13 bases between them. This CDR3 has 17 amino acids. CDR3 DNA: TGTGCCAGCAGCCAAGTCGCTAGTCTACTAGCCAAAAACATTCAGTACTTC. This codes for CASSQVASLLAKNIQYF.

The chain employs TRBV27 and TRBJ2-1; D may be TRBD2 (5 bases). Trimming took off 0 bases at V and 1 base at J, with 7 bases between the two ends. Germline V lookup: CDR1 MNHEY, CDR2 SMNVEV (reference sequence). The CDR3 loop spans 15 amino acids. Written as DNA, the CDR3 is TGTGCCAGCAGTTTATCGGGAGTATCCTACAATGAGCAGTTCTTC. It codes for CASSLSGVSYNEQFF.

The chain recombines TRBV11-2 with TRBJ2-7, with a possible D match to TRBD2 (5 bases). Trimming left V 5 bases short and J 4 bases short, with 15 bases between. The germline gives CDR1 SGHAT, CDR2 FQNNGV. CDR3 size: 14 residues. This CDR3 reads CASSPELGSYEQYF. CDR3 sequence (DNA): TGTGCCAGCAGCCCAGAACTAGGGTCTTACGAGCAGTACTTC.

This chain joins TRBV4-2 and TRBJ2-5; D is possibly TRBD1 (5 bases). There are 14 residues in the CDR3. The germline CDR1 and CDR2 sequences are LGHNA and YNFKEQ. Trimming took off 1 base at V and 3 bases at J, with 9 bases between the two ends. The CDR3 nucleotides are TGTGCCAGCAGCCAAGCTACAGGAAAAGAGACCCAGTACTTC. This encodes CASSQATGKETQYF.

The genes are TRBV6-6 and TRBJ1-2, with TRBD1 matching 10 bases. J gave up 3 bases and V 6 bases, and 7 bases lay outside the gene matches. CDR3 length: 15 residues. Germline V gene lookup returns CDR1 MNHNY and CDR2 SVGAGI (reference sequence). The DNA for the CDR3 is TGTGCCAGCAGCAGACAGGGGGCAATTGACTATGGCTACACCTTC. Protein: CASSRQGAIDYGYTF.

The chain has TRBV5-4 and TRBJ1-1, with 7 bases identical to TRBD1. CDR3 length: 14 amino acids. The junction had 0 bases not matched to a gene; V was cut back by 0 bases and J by 1 base. Germline V gene lookup returns CDR1 SGHNT and CDR2 YYREEE (reference sequence). This chain's CDR3 is CASSLGTGNTEAFF. For the CDR3, the DNA is TGTGCCAGCAGCTTGGGGACAGGGAACACTGAAGCTTTCTTT.

The count of this clone is one. One end of the junction varies from germline; a read error may be responsible. J is TRBJ2-1 and V is TRBV7-3; possibly TRBD1 for D (6 bases). Germline assignment: CDR1 SGHTA and CDR2 FQGTGA. There are 12 residues in the CDR3. In DNA form, the CDR3 reads TGTGTCAGCAGCTCCCAGGGGAATGAGCAGTTCTTC. Protein: CVSSSQGNEQFF.

The chain employs TRBV9 and TRBJ1-5, with D unresolved. The length of the CDR3 is 13 residues. The V gene's germline CDR1 is SGDLS and CDR2 YYNGEE. Deletions cut 4 bases from V and 4 bases from J, with 9 bases between. CDR3: CASSRTWNQPQHF. The CDR3 DNA is TGTGCCAGCAGCCGGACCTGGAATCAGCCCCAGCATTTT.

The gene calls are TRBV11-3 and TRBJ2-3; 8 bases line up with TRBD2. J was trimmed by 4 bases and V by 5 bases; bases with no gene match: 11. The CDR3 totals 16 residues. The germline gives CDR1 SGHNT, CDR2 YENEEA. The CDR3: CASSRYGGGESDTQYF. In DNA form, the CDR3 reads TGTGCCAGCAGCCGTTACGGGGGGGGCGAGTCAGATACGCAGTATTTT.

The genes are TRBV7-2 and TRBJ1-1, with D maybe TRBD1 (5 bases). This CDR3 contains 15 residues. Germline V gene sequence: CDR1 SGHTA, CDR2 FQGNSA. Trimming pared 4 bases from V and 1 base from J, leaving 13 bases between. DNA for the CDR3: TGTGCCAGCAGCTCACCGGGACTTGCGAACACTGAAGCTTTCTTT. Translation: CASSSPGLANTEAFF.

The chain combines TRBV11-1 with TRBJ2-7, with 11 bases matching TRBD2. Trimming cost V 3 bases and J 3 bases; bases outside gene matches: 1. The CDR3 spans 14 residues. The germline V gene has CDR1 SGHAT and CDR2 FQDESV (reference sequence). CDR3 nucleotides: TGTGCCAGCAGCTTTAGCGGGGGGGACTACGAGCAGTACTTC. The encoded protein is CASSFSGGDYEQYF.

The chain employs TRBV7-8 and TRBJ2-5; no definite D call. Between the trimmed V and J ends, which lost 5 bases and 2 bases, there was a span of 9 bases. CDR3 size: 13 residues. The V gene's germline CDR1 is SGHVS and CDR2 FQNEAQ. The CDR3 loop reads CASSITRQETQYF. CDR3 nucleotide sequence: TGTGCCAGCAGCATTACGAGGCAAGAGACCCAGTACTTC.